The entry below describes one T cell receptor beta chain. Its specificity is not known. Looked up from germline, CDR1 is SQVTM and CDR2 is ANQGSEA. The J segment lost 0 bases and the V segment lost 0 bases, leaving 4 bases of the junction unmatched. The CDR3 runs to 17 residues. The sample belongs to a study of T-cell memory formation after mild COVID-19. General study points: Several responding clones turned up in pre-infection memory, indicating that cross-reactive memory may have taken part.

TCRdb itself ran the 5' RACE reads through MiXCR, one entry per CDR3 protein. The sample records roughly 610,000 distinct CDR3 sequences, 15% to 20% being singletons. Material: PBMCs or a T cell subset sorted from them (not recorded which). The chain has TRBV29-1 and TRBJ2-6, with TRBD1 matching over 8 bases. The sequence came from an adult woman who had mild COVID-19 (a few samples of this study predate the infection). Cell type and time point are not known. The CDR3 coding sequence is TGCAGCGTTGAAGATGGGACAGGAAACTCTGGGGCCAACGTCCTGACTTTC. This translates into CSVEDGTGNSGANVLTF.